The clone carrying this T cell receptor (beta chain) was seen more than once but under ten times. Its antigen is still unknown. The sample comes from a study of cytomegalovirus exposure and HLA in healthy donors. Study-level information: Both the roughly 120 validation repertoires and the 600 to 750 first-cohort repertoires used the same platform, as reported by a later analysis.

Repertoires were generated with immunoSEQ multiplex PCR, while TCRdb's copy carries only in-frame clones and drops some. The repertoire holds roughly 150,000 clones, with about 80% as singletons. Whole-study results and caveats: Three chains linked to CMV were shown in vitro to be specific for CMV antigens. With high specificity and sensitivity, the classifier reportedly diagnosed cytomegalovirus status.

The study drew the donors from its approximately 110-subject validation cohort, separate from the 666-subject first cohort. The origin of this receptor is a man aged 25-40 years in good health and CMV-seropositive. The sequenced sample was PBMCs.

In DNA form, the CDR3 reads TGTGCCATCAGTGAAGGAGGACTAACCAATGAGCAGTTCTTC. Its translation: CAISEGGLTNEQFF. The chain uses TRBV10-3 and TRBJ2-1, with D maybe TRBD2 (6 bases). The germline V and J ends were trimmed by 3 bases and 6 bases, with 12 bases remaining between them. The CDR3 has 14 residues. Germline CDR1 is ENHRY and CDR2 is SYGVKD.